The source of this T cell receptor (beta chain) is a study of metastatic and nonmetastatic thyroid tumors. CDR1 is MDHEN, CDR2 SYDVKM, per germline. The J segment lost 5 bases and the V segment lost 3 bases, leaving 7 bases of the junction unmatched. The CDR3 extends over 16 amino acids. This clone has ten or more counts. Treatment of any kind had been given to no patient before thyroid surgery. In the study's own analysis: Across clinicopathological groups, CDR3 differences served as the basis for building a distant-metastasis classifier for papillary thyroid cancer. TCRdb re-analyzed the PCR reads through MiXCR. Clone size and V and J calls follow TCRdb, not the original study. The sample lists about 22,000 clones, approximately 40% seen once, with over 20% in the top ten.

The sequenced material came from blood. V and J are TRBV28 and TRBJ2-1; TRBD2 matches 10 bases. The TCR comes from a male donor with papillary thyroid cancer or a benign thyroid nodule (not recorded which). Some clones in this sample may be carry-over from other donors' samples. The CDR3 loop reads CASSFSSGRRDNEQFF. The CDR3 nucleotides are TGTGCCAGCAGTTTCTCTAGCGGGAGACGGGACAATGAGCAGTTCTTC.